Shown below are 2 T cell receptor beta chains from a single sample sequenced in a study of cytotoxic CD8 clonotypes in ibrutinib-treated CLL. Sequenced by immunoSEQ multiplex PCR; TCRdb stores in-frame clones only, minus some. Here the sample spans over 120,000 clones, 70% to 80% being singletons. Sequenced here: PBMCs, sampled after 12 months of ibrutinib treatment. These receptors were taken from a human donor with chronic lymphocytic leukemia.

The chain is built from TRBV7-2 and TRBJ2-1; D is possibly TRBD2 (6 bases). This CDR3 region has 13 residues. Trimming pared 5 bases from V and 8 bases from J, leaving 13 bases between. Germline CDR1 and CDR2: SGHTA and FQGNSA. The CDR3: CASSLRLVYEQFF. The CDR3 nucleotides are TGTGCCAGCAGCCTGAGACTAGTCTATGAGCAGTTCTTC.

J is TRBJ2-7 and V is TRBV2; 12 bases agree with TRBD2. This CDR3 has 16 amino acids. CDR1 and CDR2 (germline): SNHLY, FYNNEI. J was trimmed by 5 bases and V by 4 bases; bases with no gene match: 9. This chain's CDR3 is CASSALAGGPGDEQYF. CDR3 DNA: TGTGCCAGCAGTGCACTAGCGGGAGGACCTGGGGACGAGCAGTACTTC. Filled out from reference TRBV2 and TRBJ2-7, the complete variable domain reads EPEVTQTPSHQVTQMGQEVILRCVPISNHLYFYWYRQILGQKVEFLVSFYNNEISEKSEIFDDQFSVERPDGSNFTLKIRSTKLEDSAMYFCASSALAGGPGDEQYFGPGTRLTVT.